This T cell receptor (beta chain) came from a study of T cells in Graves' hyperthyroidism and ophthalmopathy. Study conclusions and caveats: Ophthalmopathy was identified by the model a median about six months ahead of onset. Ophthalmopathy could be told apart from stable hyperthyroidism with a 13 V-J model.

No progression to ophthalmopathy during 18 months of follow-up defined stable disease. Any patient presenting with uncontrolled infection, other autoimmune disease, pregnancy or lactation was left out. Amplified TCR beta CDR3 regions came from RNA transcripts. An initial round of RT-PCR targeting the TCR CDR3 relied on the HTBI primer set. One entry per CDR3 protein, called by TCRdb with MiXCR from the multiplex PCR reads. The data show around 500,000 distinct CDR3 sequences, 13% to 15% seen once. This clonotype was recorded a few times. The antigen is not known. The germline CDR1 and CDR2 sequences are LNHDA and SQIVND (reference sequence). The CDR3 has 18 residues. The V end lost 3 bases, the J end lost 3 bases, and 21 bases lay between the germline ends.

V and J are TRBV19 and TRBJ2-1; D possibly corresponds to TRBD1 (5 bases). Sequencing was done on a sample of blood. The clonotype comes from a woman under 30 with Graves' hyperthyroidism. The CDR3 coding sequence is TGTGCCAGTAGTATCCGATGGGGCTATAGAGAAAACTACAATGAGCAGTTCTTC. Protein product: CASSIRWGYRENYNEQFF.